This TCR beta chain was captured in a study of blood T cells in healthy people across ages. V was clipped by 3 bases and J by 5 bases, with 5 bases between them. CDR3 size: 11 residues. The sample holds a few counts of this clonotype. PCR was performed a second time for roughly 7 to 12 cycles using a sample-barcoded 5' primer and a J-beta primer mix. Using its own MiXCR run on the 5' RACE reads, TCRdb lists one record per CDR3 protein. The sample includes around 1.5 million distinct CDR3 sequences, approximately 59% of them seen just once. In each sample, at least 6.5 million PBMCs were isolated. This chain joins TRBV12-3 or TRBV12-4 and TRBJ2-7; D ambiguous. The sequence came from a man in his late teens or twenties in good health. Sequencing input: blood. This chain's CDR3 is CASSLFHEQYF. CDR3 sequence (DNA): TGTGCCAGCAGTTTGTTCCACGAGCAGTACTTC.